The 26 T cell receptor beta chains below come from one sample, sequenced in a study of radiotherapy plus CTLA-4 blockade in lung cancer (dated by TCRdb to 2017 to 2018). Library method: the immunoSEQ multiplex PCR assay. This is the immuneACCESS table as TCRdb keeps it, with only in-frame sequences that have V and J called. A part of the clones is gone; compared with another copy, unresolved V genes explain less than half, and the rest is unexplained. The sample yields 39,000 or so clones; over 70% were counted once. The ten largest clones take up 8.9% of the sample. The input for sequencing was peripheral blood, taken from a patient treated with radiotherapy plus ipilimumab. Receptors were obtained from a human donor with non-small cell lung cancer who had stable disease on radiotherapy plus ipilimumab.

V gene TRBV7-8 combines with J gene TRBJ1-3; the match to TRBD1 covers 10 bases. The CDR3 has 15 amino acids. J was trimmed by 3 bases and V by 8 bases; bases with no gene match: 7. CDR1 SGHVS and CDR2 FQNEAQ come from the germline V gene. The CDR3 DNA reads as TGTGCCAGCCAGCCGACAGGGGGCGTTGGAAACACCATATATTTT. It encodes CASQPTGGVGNTIYF.

This chain uses TRBV4-1 with TRBJ1-6; D ambiguous. The CDR3 extends over 15 amino acids. Germline V CDR1 and CDR2: MGHRA, YSYEKL. Trimming took 4 bases from V and 6 from J, leaving 13 bases between them. The CDR3 here is CASSPPWSTNSPLHF. In DNA form, the CDR3 reads TGCGCCAGCAGCCCTCCATGGTCGACTAATTCACCCCTCCACTTT.

V usage is TRBV11-2 and J usage is TRBJ2-5; no definite D call. The CDR3 totals 15 residues. Trimming removed 5 bases at V and 4 bases at J, with 17 bases between. Germline loops: CDR1 SGHAT, CDR2 FQNNGV. CDR3 nucleotides: TGTGCCAGCAGCAAGGACCGCACCCCGACAGAGACCCAGTACTTC. This encodes CASSKDRTPTETQYF.

As for this clone: A much bigger clone sits one base away, suggesting this may be a read error. This specimen includes other DNA sequences encoding the same CDR3. The rearrangement joins TRBV6-5 to TRBJ2-1, with 8 bases aligning to TRBD1. Trimming cost V 5 bases and J 6 bases; bases outside gene matches: 9. This CDR3 region has 15 residues. CDR1 and CDR2 (germline): MNHEY, SVGAGI. The CDR3 DNA sequence: TGTGCCAGCAGTCCTACGCAGGGGGCCTCCAATGAGCAGTTCTTC. Encoded protein: CASSPTQGASNEQFF.

This chain links TRBV5-1 with TRBJ1-1, with 7 bases lining up with TRBD1. The V gene end was trimmed by 3 bases and the J gene end by 6 bases; junction bases not matched to a gene: 5. The CDR3 runs to 13 residues. CDR1 and CDR2 (germline): SGHRS, YFSETQ. CDR3 protein: CASSWTGPPEAFF. CDR3 nucleotides: TGCGCCAGCAGCTGGACAGGCCCTCCTGAAGCTTTCTTT.

The chain is built from TRBV7-2 and TRBJ2-7; TRBD2 aligns across 8 bases. The J segment lost 6 bases and the V segment lost 5 bases, leaving 18 bases of the junction unmatched. The CDR3 spans 17 residues. CDR1 and CDR2 from the germline V gene are SGHTA and FQGNSA. The CDR3 nucleotides read TGTGCCAGCAGCCGGGGGGGACGGACCTCAGTTTTTGGCGAGCAGTACTTC. Translation gives CASSRGGRTSVFGEQYF.

The chain has TRBV5-1 and TRBJ1-1; 7 bases map to TRBD1. The germline CDR1 and CDR2 sequences are SGHRS and YFSETQ. The trim removed 4 bases at V and 0 bases at J, leaving 6 bases unmatched. CDR3 length equals 15 residues. This chain's CDR3 is CASSQRTGMNTEAFF. The DNA of the CDR3 is TGCGCCAGCAGCCAGAGGACAGGCATGAACACTGAAGCTTTCTTT.

The chain is built from TRBV10-3 and TRBJ1-1; D gene uncertain. The CDR3 totals 11 residues. Trimming left V 3 bases short and J 5 bases short, with 4 bases between. From germline, CDR1 is ENHRY and CDR2 SYGVKD. The chain's CDR3 is CAISEGTEAFF. CDR3 coding DNA: TGTGCCATCAGTGAAGGGACTGAAGCTTTCTTT.

V usage is TRBV7-6 and J usage is TRBJ2-3, with D perhaps TRBD1 or TRBD2 (5 bases each). The V and J ends lost 1 base and 2 bases respectively, with 10 bases between them. The CDR3 runs to 15 residues. Germline CDR1 and CDR2: SGHVS and FNYEAQ. In nucleotides, the CDR3 is TGTGCCAGCAGCTTAGAGGGGACCCTCACAGATACGCAGTATTTT. As protein: CASSLEGTLTDTQYF.

The rearrangement uses TRBV4-3 and TRBJ1-5; D is ambiguous. Trimming shortened V by 2 bases and J by 0 bases, and 17 bases separated the two germline ends. Germline CDR1 LGHNA, CDR2 YSLEER. This CDR3 is built from 18 residues. CDR3 sequence reads: CASSQSPRAEYSNQPQHF. For the CDR3, the DNA is TGCGCCAGCAGCCAATCCCCCCGGGCGGAATATAGCAATCAGCCCCAGCATTTT.

V is TRBV9 and J is TRBJ1-1; D is possibly TRBD1 (5 bases). CDR1 is SGDLS and CDR2 is YYNGEE in the germline V gene. The CDR3 covers 14 residues. Trimming removed 4 bases at V and 1 base at J, with 11 bases between. The CDR3 nucleotides are TGTGCCAGCAGCTTTCTAACAGGGAACACTGAAGCTTTCTTT. This translates into CASSFLTGNTEAFF.

This clone has a handful of counts. The gene calls are TRBV6-6 and TRBJ1-5; D might be TRBD1 (5 bases). V was trimmed by 5 bases and J by 2 bases, leaving 10 bases between them. CDR1 and CDR2 (germline): MNHNY, SVGAGI (reference sequence). The CDR3 consists of 14 residues. For the CDR3, the DNA is TGTGCCAGCAGTGCAGGGAGCGGCAATCAGCCCCAGCATTTT. Encoded protein: CASSAGSGNQPQHF.

The chain carries TRBV12-5 and TRBJ2-1; D is perhaps TRBD1 (6 bases). Germline V gives CDR1 LGHNT, CDR2 FRNRAP. The CDR3 is made up of 13 amino acids. The V and J ends lost 2 bases and 6 bases respectively, with 8 bases between them. Here the CDR3 reads CASGLQGGNEQFF. CDR3 in DNA: TGTGCTAGTGGTTTGCAAGGGGGCAATGAGCAGTTCTTC.

This chain uses TRBV2 with TRBJ1-5; no firm D call. V lost 2 bases, J lost 9 bases, and 11 bases lay in between. Germline CDR1 and CDR2: SNHLY and FYNNEI. The CDR3 consists of 13 residues. Here the CDR3 reads CASSESPRGPQHF. The DNA for the CDR3 is TGTGCCAGCAGTGAATCCCCCCGAGGGCCCCAGCATTTT.

The V and J genes are TRBV7-3 and TRBJ2-3, with TRBD2 identical over 9 bases. The CDR3 is made up of 14 amino acids. V trimming: 2 bases; J trimming: 5 bases; junction bases outside the gene matches: 2. The V gene's germline CDR1 is SGHTA and CDR2 FQGTGA. The CDR3 spells CASSLGLARDTQYF. Written as DNA, the CDR3 is TGTGCCAGCAGCTTAGGACTAGCGAGAGATACGCAGTATTTT.

This clone came up once. The chain recombines TRBV5-1 with TRBJ2-2, with D possibly TRBD1 on 6 matching bases. CDR3 length: 16 amino acids. Per the germline V gene, CDR1 is SGHRS and CDR2 is YFSETQ. The V and J ends lost 0 bases and 4 bases respectively, with 13 bases between them. The CDR3 coding sequence is TGCGCCAGCAGCTTGGGAGGCCAGGGGAGCACCGGGGAGCTGTTTTTT. Its translation is CASSLGGQGSTGELFF.

This clone was seen a few times. The chain is built from TRBV7-2 and TRBJ1-6, with TRBD1 as a possible D gene (5 bases). Trimming removed 5 bases at V and 4 bases at J, with 12 bases between. This CDR3 has 15 residues. Germline V lookup: CDR1 SGHTA, CDR2 FQGNSA. Written as DNA, the CDR3 is TGTGCCAGCAGCCCGCGGACACTTTATAATTCACCCCTCCACTTT. Its protein is CASSPRTLYNSPLHF.

J is TRBJ1-1 and V is TRBV7-9; D is undetermined. CDR1 is SEHNR, CDR2 FQNEAQ, per germline (reference sequence). The length of the CDR3 is 14 residues. V was clipped by 5 bases and J by 6 bases, with 16 bases between them. Here the CDR3 reads CASSPSGVGSEAFF. CDR3 nucleotides: TGTGCCAGCAGCCCATCTGGGGTAGGTTCTGAAGCTTTCTTT.

The V and J genes are TRBV7-2 and TRBJ2-1; 8 nucleotides align to TRBD2. The CDR3 spans 15 residues. Germline V gives CDR1 SGHTA, CDR2 FQGNSA. Losses at the gene ends were 5 bases for V and 9 bases for J; bases not matched to a gene: 12. The CDR3 nucleotides are TGTGCCAGCAGCAAGGGGACTAGGGGAAAGGGTGAGCAGTTCTTC. It codes for CASSKGTRGKGEQFF.

The J gene is TRBJ2-7, the V gene TRBV25-1; maybe TRBD2 (5 bases). The CDR3 length is 16 residues. V was shortened by 5 bases and J by 3 bases, with 20 bases between the two germline ends. CDR1 is MGHDK and CDR2 is SYGVNS in the germline V gene. The CDR3 sequence: CASSPHGNGERYEQYF. CDR3 in DNA: TGTGCCAGCAGTCCACACGGGAACGGAGAACGCTACGAGCAGTACTTC.

With respect to this clone: Lacking the conserved final phenylalanine or tryptophan, this CDR3 likely reflects a read error. The rearrangement links TRBV28 to TRBJ1-2, with 8 bases fitting TRBD1. This CDR3 has 13 residues. V lost 4 bases and J lost 8; bases outside the gene matches: 6. CDR1 and CDR2 from the germline V gene are MDHEN and SYDVKM. The CDR3 nucleotides read TGTGCCAGCAGTTGGCAGGGGGCGACGGGCTACACCCTC. Protein product: CASSWQGATGYTL.

This chain connects TRBV7-8 to TRBJ1-1; no firm D call. V gave up 3 bases and J gave up 3 bases, with 2 bases separating them. Germline loops: CDR1 SGHVS, CDR2 FQNEAQ. The CDR3 length is 11 residues. CDR3 protein: CASSLYTEAFF. CDR3 DNA: TGTGCCAGCAGCTTGTACACTGAAGCTTTCTTT.

The chain carries TRBV6-5 and TRBJ2-7; the D gene is possibly TRBD1 (6 bases). V was pared by 6 bases and J by 5 bases, with 14 bases between. From germline, CDR1 is MNHEY and CDR2 SVGAGI. This CDR3 comprises 13 residues. The CDR3 spells CASRPGVEHEQYF. The CDR3 DNA follows: TGTGCCAGCAGGCCAGGGGTGGAGCACGAGCAGTACTTC.

The chain carries TRBV7-9 and TRBJ1-1; TRBD1 agrees at 8 bases. After removal of 7 bases from V and 4 bases from J, the junction contained 8 bases not matched to a gene. The CDR3 has 14 residues. Germline V gene data show CDR1 as SEHNR and CDR2 as FQNEAQ (reference sequence). The CDR3 is CASTRTGLGTEAFF. The CDR3 DNA reads as TGTGCCAGCACCCGGACAGGGCTGGGCACTGAAGCTTTCTTT.

J is TRBJ2-1 and V is TRBV5-1, with 10 bases lining up with TRBD1. CDR1 and CDR2 (germline): SGHRS, YFSETQ. The CDR3 spans 14 residues. The J segment lost 6 bases and the V segment lost 0 bases, leaving 0 bases of the junction unmatched. This CDR3 is CASSLGDRGNEQFF. For the CDR3, the DNA is TGCGCCAGCAGCTTGGGGGACAGGGGCAATGAGCAGTTCTTC.

Regarding this clone: One end of the junction does not line up with germline, which may come from a read error. The gene calls are TRBV25-1 and TRBJ2-2, with D possibly called TRBD1 or TRBD2 (6 bases each). CDR3 length equals 17 residues. Germline lookup yields CDR1 MGHDK and CDR2 SYGVNS. Written as DNA, the CDR3 is TGTGCCAGCACCCCTGTTGGAAGGGGGGCGAACGCCGGGGAGCTGTTTTTT. Its protein product is CASTPVGRGANAGELFF.